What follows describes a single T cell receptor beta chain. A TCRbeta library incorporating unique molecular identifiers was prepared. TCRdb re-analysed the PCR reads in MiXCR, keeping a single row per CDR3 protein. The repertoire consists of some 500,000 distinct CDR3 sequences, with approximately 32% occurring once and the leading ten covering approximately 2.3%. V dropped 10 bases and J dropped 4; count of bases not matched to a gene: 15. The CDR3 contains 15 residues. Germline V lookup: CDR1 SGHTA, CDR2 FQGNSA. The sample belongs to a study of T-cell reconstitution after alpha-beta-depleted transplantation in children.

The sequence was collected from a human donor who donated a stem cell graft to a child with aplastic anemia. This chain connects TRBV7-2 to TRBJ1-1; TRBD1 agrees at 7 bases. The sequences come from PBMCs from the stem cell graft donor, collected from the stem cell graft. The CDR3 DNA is TGTGCCACCAAGCCCGGGGACAGCCGATCCACTGAAGCTTTCTTT. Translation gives CATKPGDSRSTEAFF.